Shown below are 12 T cell receptor beta chains from a single sample sequenced in a study of CD8+CD57+ T cells in acquired aplastic anemia. The template for TCR beta VDJ and CDR3 sequence profiling was genomic DNA. One entry per CDR3 protein, called by TCRdb with MiXCR from the reads. The table has about 200,000 distinct CDR3 sequences, roughly 50% seen once; the top ten hold 20%. Flow cytometry had shown expanded CD8+CD57+ cells in the patients chosen for sequencing. The sample comprised sorted CD4+, CD8+, or CD8+CD57+ T cells (not recorded which) from PBMCs. The receptors come from a human donor with aplastic anemia.

The V call is TRBV19, the J call TRBJ2-7, with TRBD2 matching 8 bases. The CDR3 sequence is 13 residues long. V lost 4 bases, J lost 7 bases, and 6 bases stayed unmatched. Looked up from germline, CDR1 is LNHDA and CDR2 is SQIVND (reference sequence). The CDR3 DNA is TGTGCCAGTAGTACCCGGGGGGGGGAAGAGCAGTACTTC. Its translation: CASSTRGGEEQYF.

For this clonotype: The junction departs from germline at one end; a sequencing error may be responsible. The V call is TRBV15, the J call TRBJ2-7; D not resolved. Germline V gene data show CDR1 as LNHNV and CDR2 as YYDKDF (reference sequence). This CDR3 is built from 14 residues. CDR3 sequence reads: CASSLDDTPYEQYF. CDR3 in DNA: TGCGCCAGCAGCCTGGATGACACCCCCTACGAGCAGTACTTC.

As for this clonotype: It is unclear where the CDR3 begins or ends on the DNA, so no DNA is shown, and the CDR3 is as TCRdb lists it. V usage is TRBV15 and J usage is TRBJ2-7. Germline V CDR1 and CDR2: LNHNV, YYDKDF (reference sequence). The CDR3 is 23 amino acids long, termini counted. CDR3 region: CATSSQTSVYFCAISETSYEQYF.

The rearrangement uses TRBV10-1 and TRBJ1-6; D perhaps matches TRBD1 (5 bases). Germline V lookup: CDR1 WNHNN, CDR2 SYGVQD (reference sequence). With 7 bases removed from V and 8 bases from J, the gap between germline ends came to 21 bases. CDR3 length equals 16 residues. The CDR3 reads CASNTTGPGPYSPLHF. The CDR3 DNA reads TGCGCCAGCAACACAACCGGGCCAGGGCCCTATTCACCCCTCCACTTT.

In its sample, this clonotype was seen many times. The J gene is TRBJ1-3, the V gene TRBV7-6, with 11 positions matching TRBD1. Trimming cost V 4 bases and J 3 bases; bases outside gene matches: 5. Germline CDR1 is SGHVS and CDR2 is FNYEAQ. The CDR3 loop spans 16 amino acids. The CDR3 region has the DNA TGTGCCAGCAGCTCCTGGACAGGGGGCGGTGGAAACACCATATATTTT. Translation gives CASSSWTGGGGNTIYF.

This clonotype was seen at least ten times. The J gene is TRBJ1-1, the V gene TRBV11-3; weak D call: TRBD1 (6 bases). The length of the CDR3 is 13 residues. Trimming removed 5 bases from V and 5 bases from J, with 12 bases in between. The germline CDR1 and CDR2 sequences are SGHNT and YENEEA. CDR3 loop: CASSLGRGTEAFF. In nucleotides, the CDR3 is TGTGCCAGCAGCCTCGGGAGGGGGACTGAAGCTTTCTTT. Complete variable domain (other parts from reference TRBV11-3 and TRBJ1-1): EAGVVQSPRYKIIEKKQPVAFWCNPISGHNTLYWYLQNLGQGPELLIRYENEEAVDDSQLPKDRFSAERLKGVDSTLKIQPAELGDSAVYLCASSLGRGTEAFFGQGTRLTVV.

This clonotype occurred many times. The V and J genes are TRBV13 and TRBJ2-3, with 10 bases lining up with TRBD2. The germline CDR1 and CDR2 sequences are PRHDT and FYEKMQ (reference sequence). With V trimmed by 3 bases and J by 7 bases, 13 bases remained unmatched. CDR3 length: 17 residues. CDR3: CASSLTLAGGQTHTQYF. The DNA for the CDR3 is TGTGCCAGCAGCTTGACCTTAGCGGGGGGCCAAACCCATACGCAGTATTTT.

This clonotype was detected a few times. J is TRBJ2-5 and V is TRBV18; TRBD1 or TRBD2 may be the D gene (5 bases each). The CDR3 extends over 15 amino acids. The V end lost 3 bases, the J end lost 2 bases, and 13 bases lay between the germline ends. From germline, CDR1 is KGHSH and CDR2 LQKENI. CDR3 residues: CASSPLGREQETQYF. The CDR3 DNA is TGTGCCAGCTCACCCCTCGGCAGGGAGCAAGAGACCCAGTACTTC.

At least ten counts were recorded for this clonotype. This chain connects TRBV20-1 to TRBJ1-6, with D possibly being TRBD1 (6 bases). The germline CDR1 and CDR2 sequences are DFQATT and SNEGSKA (reference sequence). Between the trimmed V and J ends, which lost 3 bases and 10 bases, there was a span of 13 bases. The CDR3 consists of 13 residues. The CDR3 spells CSARTGSNSPLHF. CDR3 DNA sequence: TGCAGTGCTAGGACAGGCTCCAACTCACCCCTCCACTTT.

A few counts support this clonotype. The V gene is TRBV20-1, the J gene TRBJ2-7, with 10 bases fitting TRBD1. Germline V gene data show CDR1 as DFQATT and CDR2 as SNEGSKA (reference sequence). Trimming took 2 bases from V and 0 from J; bases not matched to a gene: 7. The CDR3 spans 16 residues. CDR3 sequence reads: CSARNPGQGRSYEQYF. The CDR3 DNA reads TGCAGTGCTAGAAACCCGGGACAGGGGCGCTCCTACGAGCAGTACTTC.

This clonotype was counted ten times or more. The rearrangement joins TRBV2 to TRBJ1-6, with TRBD1 matching over 9 bases. Losses at the gene ends were 10 bases for V and 9 bases for J; bases not matched to a gene: 10. Germline V CDR1 and CDR2: SNHLY, FYNNEI. This CDR3 is built from 14 residues. CDR3 sequence (DNA): TGTGCCAACACCCCGGGACAGGGAATTTCACCCCTCCACTTT. Its protein product is CANTPGQGISPLHF.

Ten or more counts support this clonotype. V and J are TRBV6-5 and TRBJ1-6, with TRBD1 identical over 9 bases. After removal of 6 bases from V and 7 bases from J, the junction contained 10 bases not matched to a gene. Germline V gene data show CDR1 as MNHEY and CDR2 as SVGAGI. The CDR3 is made up of 16 amino acids. For the CDR3, the DNA is TGTGCCAGCAGAAAACAGGGGGCAGGGTGGAATTCACCCCTCCACTTT. Translating it yields CASRKQGAGWNSPLHF.